The TCR beta chain described here comes from a study of blood T cell repertoires in COVID-19. Study details: COVID-19 samples collected from the United States, Italy and Spain covered acute and convalescent phases.

Trimming took 4 bases from V and 7 from J; bases not matched to a gene: 6. Germline CDR1 is SGDLS and CDR2 is YYNGEE. The CDR3 loop spans 13 amino acids. This clone was observed a few times. Per the study methods: Estimated nucleated cell counts came from reference gene primer amplification. The assay was immunoSEQ multiplex PCR, and TCRdb's table has in-frame clones only and misses some. V, J and clone size were drawn from that table, and D and trimming were deduced from the DNA. This table has fewer than 250,000 clones, 88% appearing once. Sequences were obtained from peripheral blood. The chain links TRBV9 to TRBJ1-2; the match to TRBD1 covers 8 bases. The sequence derives from a man aged 70-80 years with acute or convalescent COVID-19. The CDR3 protein is CASSQGARVGYTF. DNA of the CDR3: TGTGCCAGCAGCCAGGGGGCACGAGTTGGCTACACCTTC. The full variable domain, its missing parts supplied by reference TRBV9 and TRBJ1-2, is DSGVTQTPKHLITATGQRVTLRCSPRSGDLSVYWYQQSLDQGLQFLIQYYNGEERAKGNILERFSAQQFPDLHSELNLSSLELGDSALYFCASSQGARVGYTFGSGTRLTVV.